This T cell receptor (beta chain) came from a study of CD8+CD57+ T cells in acquired aplastic anemia. Study in general: The study obtained an average of approximately 2.9 ug of DNA from sorted CD4+ and CD8+ cells. General observations from the study: Controls did not differ significantly from patients in CD8+ Simpson's diversity. Nearly 30 was the count of CD8+ CDR3 sequences that patients shared with controls.

All patients picked for sequencing had shown, by flow cytometry, an expansion of CD8+CD57+ cells. All patients had severe acquired aplastic anemia. Genomic DNA provided the template from which TCR beta VDJ and CDR3 profiles were obtained. In TCRdb, the reads were re-called with MiXCR into one record per CDR3 protein. The data show about 200,000 distinct CDR3 sequences, roughly 45% seen once. Germline assignment: CDR1 SGHRS and CDR2 YFSETQ. This CDR3 is built from 18 residues. In regard to this clonotype: Its antigen is unknown. This may stem from a read error, because a much larger clone lies one nucleotide away.

This receptor was obtained from a human donor with aplastic anemia. V is TRBV5-1 and J is TRBJ2-2; 9 bases agree with TRBD1. The sequencing sample was made of sorted CD4+, CD8+, or CD8+CD57+ T cells (not recorded which) from PBMCs. The chain's CDR3 is CANSLVVRTGANTGELFF. The CDR3 DNA sequence: TGCGCCAACAGCTTGGTCGTAAGGACAGGGGCGAACACCGGGGAGCTGTTTTTT.